Shown below are 5 T cell receptor beta chains from a single sample sequenced in a study of regulatory T cells in long-lasting Graves disease. The time point: persistent/refractory GD, antithyroid drugs over 5 years with positive TRAb. Construction of the TCR library relied on RNA isolated from PBMCs. Researchers made TCR beta libraries by using iRepertoire HTBI primers and running Arm-PCR on CDR3 regions. TCRdb called the multiplex PCR reads again in MiXCR, with one record for every CDR3 protein. In the table there are some 430,000 distinct CDR3 sequences, around a fifth of which are singletons. This material consisted of peripheral blood mononuclear cells (PBMCs), taken when the disease was refractory, from a patient treated with antithyroid drugs. The receptors come from a female donor with Graves disease.

There are a few counts of this clonotype. This chain connects TRBV6-1 to TRBJ2-5; 12 bases align to TRBD2. V was clipped by 6 bases and J by 3 bases; unmatched bases: 5. CDR3 length equals 15 residues. Per germline, CDR1 MNHNS and CDR2 SASEGT. CDR3 sequence reads: CASRRRLAGEETQYF. The CDR3 DNA sequence: TGTGCCAGCAGGAGGAGACTAGCGGGAGAAGAGACCCAGTACTTC.

At least ten counts were recorded for this clonotype. V and J are TRBV7-8 and TRBJ2-7; D uncertain. CDR3 length: 14 amino acids. Germline V lookup: CDR1 SGHVS, CDR2 FQNEAQ. The V and J ends lost 1 base and 0 bases respectively, with 7 bases between them. The CDR3 DNA sequence: TGTGCCAGCAGCTTAGGGCACCTCTCCTACGAGCAGTACTTC. It yields the protein CASSLGHLSYEQYF. Looking up the rest from reference TRBV7-8 and TRBJ2-7 gives the full variable domain: GAGVSQSPRYKVAKRGQDVALRCDPISGHVSLFWYQQALGQGPEFLTYFQNEAQLDKSGLPSDRFFAERPEGSVSTLKIQRTQQEDSAVYLCASSLGHLSYEQYFGPGTRLTVT.

The chain recombines TRBV3-1 with TRBJ2-7, with TRBD1 identical over 8 bases. The CDR3 consists of 17 residues. From germline, CDR1 is LGHDT and CDR2 YNNKEL (reference sequence). After removal of 0 bases from V and 4 bases from J, the junction contained 11 bases not matched to a gene. CDR3 protein: CASSQDTGQGVLYEQYF. The DNA of the CDR3 is TGTGCCAGCAGCCAAGATACCGGACAGGGCGTATTGTACGAGCAGTACTTC.

The chain is built from TRBV10-3 and TRBJ2-7; 10 bases align to TRBD1. V shed 1 base and J 2 bases; nucleotides not matched to a gene: 8. Germline V CDR1 and CDR2: ENHRY, SYGVKD. The CDR3 is 17 residues long. The CDR3 sequence: CAISEFDPGTGAYEQYF. CDR3 DNA sequence: TGTGCCATCAGTGAGTTCGATCCCGGGACAGGGGCCTACGAGCAGTACTTC.

V and J are TRBV20-1 and TRBJ1-1; D unresolved. V was trimmed by 3 bases and J by 0 bases, leaving 14 bases between them. The CDR3 sequence is 15 residues long. Germline CDR1 reads DFQATT; CDR2 reads SNEGSKA (reference sequence). The CDR3 DNA reads TGCAGTGCTAGCCCTCTTCGACCCCTGAACACTGAAGCTTTCTTT. Translation gives CSASPLRPLNTEAFF.